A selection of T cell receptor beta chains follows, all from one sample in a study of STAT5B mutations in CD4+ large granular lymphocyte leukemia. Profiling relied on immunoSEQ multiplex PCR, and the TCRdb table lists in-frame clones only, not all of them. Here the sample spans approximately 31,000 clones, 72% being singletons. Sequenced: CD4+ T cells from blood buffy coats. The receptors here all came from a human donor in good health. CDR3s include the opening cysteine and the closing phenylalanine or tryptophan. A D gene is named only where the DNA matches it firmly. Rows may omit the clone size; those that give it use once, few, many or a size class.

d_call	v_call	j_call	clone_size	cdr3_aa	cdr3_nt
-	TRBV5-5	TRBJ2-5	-	CASSRTTGGGGETQYF	TGTGCCAGCAGTCGAACCACAGGAGGAGGGGGAGAGACCCAGTACTTC
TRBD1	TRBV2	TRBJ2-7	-	CASSEGQGLSEQYF	TGTGCCAGCAGTGAAGGACAGGGTCTCTCCGAGCAGTACTTC
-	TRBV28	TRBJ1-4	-	CASDTTNEKLFF	TGTGCCAGCGACACAACTAATGAAAAACTGTTTTTT
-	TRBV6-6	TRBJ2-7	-	CASSSAASPGEQYF	TGTGCCAGCAGTTCGGCAGCCAGTCCGGGGGAGCAGTACTTC
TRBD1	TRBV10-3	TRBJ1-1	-	CAIRQDREVFTEAFF	TGTGCCATCAGGCAGGACAGGGAGGTGTTTACTGAAGCTTTCTTT
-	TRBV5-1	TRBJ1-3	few	CASSLPDSGNTIYF	TGCGCCAGCAGCTTACCGGACTCTGGAAACACCATATATTTT
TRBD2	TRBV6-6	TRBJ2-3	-	CASSPARAGRTYTQYF	TGTGCCAGCAGCCCCGCCCGAGCGGGACGGACGTATACGCAGTATTTT
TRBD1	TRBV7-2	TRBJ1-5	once	CAPPRGTAGQGINQPQHF	TGTGCCCCCCCACGAGGGACAGCGGGACAGGGGATCAATCAGCCCCAGCATTTT
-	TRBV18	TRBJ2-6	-	CASSGSGANVLTF	TGTGCCAGCTCAGGTTCTGGGGCCAACGTCCTGACTTTC
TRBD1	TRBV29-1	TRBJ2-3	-	CSVEGQGSDTQYF	TGCAGCGTTGAAGGACAGGGCTCGGATACGCAGTATTTT
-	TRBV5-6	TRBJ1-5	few	CASSFGGPWWNQPQHF	TGTGCCAGCAGCTTTGGCGGACCCTGGTGGAATCAGCCCCAGCATTTT
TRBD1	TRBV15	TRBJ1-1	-	CATSRGQGMNTEAFF	TGTGCCACCAGCAGGGGACAGGGGATGAACACTGAAGCTTTCTTT
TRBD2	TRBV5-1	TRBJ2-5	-	CASSPRGGEETQYF	TGCGCCAGCAGCCCTCGGGGAGGGGAAGAGACCCAGTACTTC
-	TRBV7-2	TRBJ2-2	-	CASNRRQTANTGELFF	TGTGCCAGTAACCGGCGACAGACTGCGAACACCGGGGAGCTGTTTTTT
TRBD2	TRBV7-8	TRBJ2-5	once	CASSGLAGGPEETQYF	TGTGCCAGCAGCGGACTAGCGGGGGGGCCAGAAGAGACCCAGTACTTC
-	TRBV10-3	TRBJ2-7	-	CAISSGPGYEQYF	TGTGCCATCAGCTCCGGGCCCGGATACGAGCAGTACTTC
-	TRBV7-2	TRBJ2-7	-	CASGRVYYEQYF	TGTGCCAGCGGCAGGGTGTACTACGAGCAGTACTTC
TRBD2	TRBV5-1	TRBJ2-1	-	CASSDGTSGGNEQFF	TGCGCCAGCAGCGACGGGACTAGCGGGGGAAATGAGCAGTTCTTC
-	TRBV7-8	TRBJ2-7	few	CASSLTVQGYEQYF	TGTGCCAGCAGCTTAACAGTTCAAGGCTACGAGCAGTACTTC
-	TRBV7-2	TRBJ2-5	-	CASSPGTRETQYF	TGTGCCAGCAGCCCTGGAACGAGGGAGACCCAGTACTTC
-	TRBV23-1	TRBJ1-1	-	CATGSGDTEAFF	TGCGCCACGGGATCCGGGGACACTGAAGCTTTCTTT
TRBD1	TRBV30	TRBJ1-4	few	CAWQGQATGNEKLFF	TGTGCCTGGCAGGGACAGGCCACGGGGAATGAAAAACTGTTTTTT
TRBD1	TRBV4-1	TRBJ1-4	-	CASSQDRGPEKLFF	TGCGCCAGCAGCCAAGACAGGGGGCCTGAAAAACTGTTTTTT
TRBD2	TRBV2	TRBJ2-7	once	CASSGTSGFREQYF	TGTGCCAGCAGTGGGACTAGCGGGTTTCGCGAGCAGTACTTC
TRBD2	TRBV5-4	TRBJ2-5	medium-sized	CASSPGLAGGTETQYF	TGTGCCAGCAGCCCGGGACTAGCGGGGGGCACAGAGACCCAGTACTTC
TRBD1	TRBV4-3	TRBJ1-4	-	CASSQADRDGKLFF	TGCGCCAGCAGCCAAGCAGACAGGGACGGAAAACTGTTTTTT
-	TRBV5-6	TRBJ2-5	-	CASSFRGGAAQETQYF	TGTGCCAGCAGCTTTAGGGGGGGGGCAGCCCAAGAGACCCAGTACTTC
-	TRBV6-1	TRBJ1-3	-	CASSESYGELGSGNTIYF	TGTGCCAGCAGTGAGTCATACGGGGAGTTGGGCTCTGGAAACACCATATATTTT
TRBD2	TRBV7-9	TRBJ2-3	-	CASSFPRAGGDADTQYF	TGTGCCAGCAGCTTCCCCCGGGCGGGGGGGGACGCAGATACGCAGTATTTT
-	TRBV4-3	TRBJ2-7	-	CASSLVPDTSYEQYF	TGCGCCAGCAGCCTAGTCCCGGACACCTCCTACGAGCAGTACTTC
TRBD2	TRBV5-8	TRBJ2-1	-	CASSERLAVSYNEQFF	TGTGCCAGCAGCGAGAGACTAGCGGTTTCCTACAATGAGCAGTTCTTC
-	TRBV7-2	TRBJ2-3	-	CASSSKLVTDTQYF	TGTGCCAGCAGCTCGAAACTAGTGACAGATACGCAGTATTTT
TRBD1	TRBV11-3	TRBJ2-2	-	CASSPGQGNTGELFF	TGTGCCAGCAGCCCGGGACAGGGCAACACCGGGGAGCTGTTTTTT
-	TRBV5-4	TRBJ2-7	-	CASSLSGYEQYF	TGTGCCAGCAGCTTGTCGGGGTACGAGCAGTACTTC
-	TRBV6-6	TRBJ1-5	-	CASSLQGQPQHF	TGTGCCAGCAGTTTACAGGGTCAGCCCCAGCATTTT
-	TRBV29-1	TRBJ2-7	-	CSVGQSYEQYF	TGCAGCGTTGGGCAGTCCTACGAGCAGTACTTC
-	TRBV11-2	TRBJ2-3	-	CASSPPGVDTQYF	TGTGCCAGCAGCCCCCCAGGTGTAGATACGCAGTATTTT
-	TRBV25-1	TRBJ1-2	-	CASSDWVDGNYGYTF	TGTGCCAGCAGTGATTGGGTGGACGGAAACTATGGCTACACCTTC
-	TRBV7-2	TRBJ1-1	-	CASSSTPNTEAFF	TGTGCCAGCAGCTCAACCCCTAACACTGAAGCTTTCTTT
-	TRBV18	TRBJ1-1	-	CATEPDRNTEAFF	TGTGCCACGGAGCCGGATCGGAACACTGAAGCTTTCTTT
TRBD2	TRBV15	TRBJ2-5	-	CATSRDYGTSFETQYF	TGTGCCACCAGCAGAGATTATGGGACTAGCTTTGAGACCCAGTACTTC
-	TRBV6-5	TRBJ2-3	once	CASSAREYTDTQYF	TGTGCCAGCAGCGCCCGGGAGTACACAGATACGCAGTATTTT
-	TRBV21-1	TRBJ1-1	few	CASSKNPDTEAFF	TGTGCCAGCAGCAAGAATCCAGACACTGAAGCTTTCTTT
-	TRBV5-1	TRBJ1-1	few	CASSLAGRNTEAFF	TGCGCCAGCAGCCTCGCCGGGAGAAACACTGAAGCTTTCTTT
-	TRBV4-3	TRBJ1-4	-	CASSQEVGAWEKLFF	TGCGCCAGCAGCCAAGAGGTTGGGGCATGGGAAAAACTGTTTTTT
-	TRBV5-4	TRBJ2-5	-	CASSLGRFQTQYF	TGTGCCAGCAGCTTGGGGCGTTTCCAGACCCAGTACTTC
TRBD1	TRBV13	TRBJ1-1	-	CASSYGQGREAFF	TGTGCCAGCAGCTATGGACAGGGACGTGAAGCTTTCTTT
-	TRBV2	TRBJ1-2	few	CASRWGTNYGYTF	TGTGCCAGTCGATGGGGGACTAACTATGGCTACACCTTC
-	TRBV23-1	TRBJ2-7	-	CASRPPRDMAYEQYF	TGCGCCAGCAGACCACCCCGGGACATGGCCTACGAGCAGTACTTC
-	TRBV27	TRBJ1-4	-	CASSFNSGSYEKLFF	TGTGCCAGCAGTTTCAACTCAGGGTCCTATGAAAAACTGTTTTTT